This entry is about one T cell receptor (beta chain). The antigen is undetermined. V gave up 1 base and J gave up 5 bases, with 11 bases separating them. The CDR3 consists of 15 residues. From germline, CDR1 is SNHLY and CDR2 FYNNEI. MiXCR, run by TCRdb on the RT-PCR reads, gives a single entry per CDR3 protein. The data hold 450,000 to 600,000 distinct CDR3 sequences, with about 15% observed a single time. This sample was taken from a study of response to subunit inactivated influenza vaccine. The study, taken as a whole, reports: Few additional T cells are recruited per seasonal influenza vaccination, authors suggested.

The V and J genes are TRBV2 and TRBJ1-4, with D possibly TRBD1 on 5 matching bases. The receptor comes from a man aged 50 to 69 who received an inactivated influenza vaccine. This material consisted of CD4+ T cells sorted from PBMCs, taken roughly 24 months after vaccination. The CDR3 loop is CASSEVTGLNEKLFF. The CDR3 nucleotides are TGTGCCAGCAGTGAAGTTACAGGTCTAAATGAAAAACTGTTTTTT.